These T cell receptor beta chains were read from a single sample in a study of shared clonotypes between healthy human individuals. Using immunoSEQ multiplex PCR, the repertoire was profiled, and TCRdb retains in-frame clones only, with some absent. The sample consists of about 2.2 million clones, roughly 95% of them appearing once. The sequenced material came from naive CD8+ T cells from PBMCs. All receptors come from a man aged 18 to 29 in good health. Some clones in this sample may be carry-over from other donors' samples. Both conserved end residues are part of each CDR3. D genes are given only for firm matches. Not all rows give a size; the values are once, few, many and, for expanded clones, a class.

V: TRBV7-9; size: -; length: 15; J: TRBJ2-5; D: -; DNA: TGTGCCAGCAGCCTAGACGTAACAGGCCGAGAGACCCAGTACTTC; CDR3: CASSLDVTGRETQYF
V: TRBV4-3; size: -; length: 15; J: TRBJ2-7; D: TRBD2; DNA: TGCGCCAGCAGCCAAGATATGGGAGGGTCCTACGAGCAGTACTTC; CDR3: CASSQDMGGSYEQYF
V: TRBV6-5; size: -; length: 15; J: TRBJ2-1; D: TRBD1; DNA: TGTGCCAGCAGCCTCTCCGACAGGGGGCCCAATGAGCAGTTCTTC; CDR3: CASSLSDRGPNEQFF
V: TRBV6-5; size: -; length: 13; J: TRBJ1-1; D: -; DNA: TGTGCCAGCAGTGTCGGACAGAACACTGAAGCTTTCTTT; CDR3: CASSVGQNTEAFF
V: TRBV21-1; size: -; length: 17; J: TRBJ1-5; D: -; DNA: TGTGCCAGCAGCAAAGACAGGGGGAACCCATGGAATCAGCCCCAGCATTTT; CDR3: CASSKDRGNPWNQPQHF
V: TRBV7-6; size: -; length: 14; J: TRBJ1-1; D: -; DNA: TGTGCCAGCAGCTTCGACCTCGGCGGCACTGAAGCTTTCTTT; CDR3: CASSFDLGGTEAFF
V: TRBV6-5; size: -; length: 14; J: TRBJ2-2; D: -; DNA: TGTGCCAGTTTTAGGAGGCTGGGCACCGGGGAGCTGTTTTTT; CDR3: CASFRRLGTGELFF
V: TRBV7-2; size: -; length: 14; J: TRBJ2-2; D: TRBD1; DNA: TGTGCCAGCAGTAGTGACAGGGGTCCCTGGGAGCTGTTTTTT; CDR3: CASSSDRGPWELFF
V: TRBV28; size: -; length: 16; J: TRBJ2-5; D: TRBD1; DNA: TGTGCCAGCAGTTTGCGGGACAGGCACATACAAGAGACCCAGTACTTC; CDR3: CASSLRDRHIQETQYF
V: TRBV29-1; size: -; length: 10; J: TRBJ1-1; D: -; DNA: TGCAGCGTCAGCGAAGGTGAAGCTTTCTTT; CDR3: CSVSEGEAFF
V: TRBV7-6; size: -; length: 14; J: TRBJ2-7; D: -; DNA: TGTGCCAGCAGCCTATTAACTAGCTCCTACGAGCAGTACTTC; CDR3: CASSLLTSSYEQYF
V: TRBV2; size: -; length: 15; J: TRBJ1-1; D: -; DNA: TGTGCCAGCAGTGAAGCGCTGGGCAGTGTCACTGAAGCTTTCTTT; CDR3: CASSEALGSVTEAFF
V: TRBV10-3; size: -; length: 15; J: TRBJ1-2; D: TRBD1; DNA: TGTGCCATCAGTGAGTGGAGCGGGACAGACTATGGCTACACCTTC; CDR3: CAISEWSGTDYGYTF
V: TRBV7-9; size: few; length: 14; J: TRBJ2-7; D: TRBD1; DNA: TGTGCCAGCAGCCCCGGACAGGGGCCCTACGAGCAGTACTTC; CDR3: CASSPGQGPYEQYF
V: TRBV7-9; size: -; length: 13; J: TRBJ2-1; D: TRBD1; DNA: TGTGCCAGCAGGGGGACAGGGAACAATGAGCAGTTCTTC; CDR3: CASRGTGNNEQFF
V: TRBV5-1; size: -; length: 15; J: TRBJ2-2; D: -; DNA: TGCGCCAGCAGCTTGGATGGGGGGTACACCGGGGAGCTGTTTTTT; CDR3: CASSLDGGYTGELFF
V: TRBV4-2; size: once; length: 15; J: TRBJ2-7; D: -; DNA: TGTGCCAGCAGCCCGACAGGCGCCGGGGGGTACGAGCAGTACTTC; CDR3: CASSPTGAGGYEQYF